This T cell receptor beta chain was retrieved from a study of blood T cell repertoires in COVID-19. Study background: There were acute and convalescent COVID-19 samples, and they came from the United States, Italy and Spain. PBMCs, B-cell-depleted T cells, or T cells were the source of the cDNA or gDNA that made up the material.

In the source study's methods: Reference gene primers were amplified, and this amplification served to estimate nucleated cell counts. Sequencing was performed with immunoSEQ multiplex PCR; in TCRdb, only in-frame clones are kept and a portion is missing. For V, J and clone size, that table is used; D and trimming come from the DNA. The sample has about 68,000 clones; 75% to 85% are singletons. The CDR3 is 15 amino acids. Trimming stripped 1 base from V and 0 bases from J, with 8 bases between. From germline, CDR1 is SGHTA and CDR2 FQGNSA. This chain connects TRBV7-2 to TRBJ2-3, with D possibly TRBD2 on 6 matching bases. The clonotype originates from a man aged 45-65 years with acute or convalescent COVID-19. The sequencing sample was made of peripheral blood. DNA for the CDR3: TGTGCCAGCAGCTTAGTGGGGACTAGCACAGATACGCAGTATTTT. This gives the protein CASSLVGTSTDTQYF.